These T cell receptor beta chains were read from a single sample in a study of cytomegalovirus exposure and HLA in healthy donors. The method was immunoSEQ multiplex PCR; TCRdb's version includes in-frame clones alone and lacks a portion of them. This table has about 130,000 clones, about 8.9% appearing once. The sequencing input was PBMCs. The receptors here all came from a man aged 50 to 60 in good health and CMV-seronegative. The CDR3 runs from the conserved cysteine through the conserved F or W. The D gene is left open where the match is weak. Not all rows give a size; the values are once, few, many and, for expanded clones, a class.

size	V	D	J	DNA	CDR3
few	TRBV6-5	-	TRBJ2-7	TGTGCCAGCACCCCGCCGGGATTTTCCTACGAGCAGTACTTC	CASTPPGFSYEQYF
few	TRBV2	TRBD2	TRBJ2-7	TGTGCCAGCAGTGATAGGGCTAGCGGAAACTACGAGCAGTACTTC	CASSDRASGNYEQYF
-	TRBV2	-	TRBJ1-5	TGTGCCAGCAGTTATACAGGGTTTCAGCCCCAGCATTTT	CASSYTGFQPQHF
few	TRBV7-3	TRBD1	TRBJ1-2	TGTGCCAGCAGCCCCGTCCCGGGACAGGGGGCGGGTGGCTACACCTTC	CASSPVPGQGAGGYTF
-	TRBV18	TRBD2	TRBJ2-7	TGTGCCAGCTCACCACAATCAAGCGGGGGGGCCTCCGAGCAGTACTTC	CASSPQSSGGASEQYF
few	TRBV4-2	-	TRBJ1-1	TGTGCCAGCAGCCTCAAACCGGGAGAAGTAAACACTGAAGCTTTCTTT	CASSLKPGEVNTEAFF
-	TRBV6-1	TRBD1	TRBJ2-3	TGTGCCAGCAGGGACAGGGGACACACAGATACGCAGTATTTT	CASRDRGHTDTQYF
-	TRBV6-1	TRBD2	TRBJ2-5	TGTGCCAGCAGTATGGGACTAGGAGTCCAAGAGACCCAGTACTTC	CASSMGLGVQETQYF
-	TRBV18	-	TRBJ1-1	TGTGCCAGCTCACCACGAGGTCCAGGGCCCACTGAAGCTTTCTTT	CASSPRGPGPTEAFF
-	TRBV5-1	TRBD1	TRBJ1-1	TGCGCCAGCAGCTCAGACAGGGGGCAAACTGAAGCTTTCTTT	CASSSDRGQTEAFF
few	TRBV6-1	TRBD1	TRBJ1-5	TGTGCCAGCACGGACAGGGGGAATCAGCCCCAGCATTTT	CASTDRGNQPQHF
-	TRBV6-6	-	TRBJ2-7	TGTGCCAGCAGTTACTCGCAGACCTACGAGCAGTACTTC	CASSYSQTYEQYF
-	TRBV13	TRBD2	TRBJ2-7	TGTGCCAGCAGCCCGTCTAGCGGGAGGAGGGTCGAGCAGTACTTC	CASSPSSGRRVEQYF
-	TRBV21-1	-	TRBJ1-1	TGTGCCAGCAGCAAAGCGCGGGTTTTGGACACTGAAGCTTTCTTT	CASSKARVLDTEAFF
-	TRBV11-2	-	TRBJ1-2	TGTGCCAGCAGCTTTAGTGACTATGGCTACACCTTC	CASSFSDYGYTF
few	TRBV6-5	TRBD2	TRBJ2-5	TGTGCCAGCAGTTCATATACTAGCGTGAAGACCCAGTACTTC	CASSSYTSVKTQYF
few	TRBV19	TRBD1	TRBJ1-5	TGTGCCAGTAGAGGACAGGGGAGGGGTCAGCCCCAGCATTTT	CASRGQGRGQPQHF
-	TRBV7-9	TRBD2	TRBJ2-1	TGTGCCAGCAGCCGAGGGCGGGGGGGCTCGGATGAGCAGTTCTTC	CASSRGRGGSDEQFF
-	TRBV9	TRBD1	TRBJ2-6	TGTGCCAGCAGCGCCTCATCCAGGGGGCGCGGGTCTGGGGCCAACGTCCTGACTTTC	CASSASSRGRGSGANVLTF
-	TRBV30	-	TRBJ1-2	TGTGCCTGGAGGCCCCCCCAGGGGAGTGGGGGCTACACCTTC	CAWRPPQGSGGYTF
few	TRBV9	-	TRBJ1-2	TGTGCCAGCGAGTCTAACTATGGCTACACCTTC	CASESNYGYTF
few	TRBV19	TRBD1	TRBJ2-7	TGTGCCAGTAGTAAACGGGACAGGGCGGGGGAGCAGTACTTC	CASSKRDRAGEQYF
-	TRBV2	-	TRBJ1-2	TGTGCCAGCAGTGGGACAGACAAATATGGCTACACCTTC	CASSGTDKYGYTF
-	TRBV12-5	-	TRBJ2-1	TGTGCTAGTGCCTCACACGAGGAAAAGCAGTTCTTC	CASASHEEKQFF
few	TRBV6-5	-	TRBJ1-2	TGTGCCAGCAGGCGGGCTCGGGGTGGCTACACCTTC	CASRRARGGYTF
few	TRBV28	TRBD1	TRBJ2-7	TGTGCCAGCATCAAGGAAGGGACAGGCAGCTACGAGCAGTACTTC	CASIKEGTGSYEQYF
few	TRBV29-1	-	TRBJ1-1	TGCAGCGTTGAAACAGCAATGAACACTGAAGCTTTCTTT	CSVETAMNTEAFF
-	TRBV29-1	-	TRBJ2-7	TGCAGCGTTGGTTCTGCTTACGAGCAGTACTTC	CSVGSAYEQYF
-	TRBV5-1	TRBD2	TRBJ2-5	TGCGCCAGCAGCCAGGGACTAGCGGGAGGGCTGGGAGAGACCCAGTACTTC	CASSQGLAGGLGETQYF
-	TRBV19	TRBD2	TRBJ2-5	TGTGCCAGTAGTATTCCCGGGGGGGAAGGGGAAGAGACCCAGTACTTC	CASSIPGGEGEETQYF
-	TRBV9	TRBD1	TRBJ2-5	TGTGCCAGCAGCACAGGGGTGGAGACCCAGTACTTC	CASSTGVETQYF
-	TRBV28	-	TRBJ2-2	TGTGCCAGCGGAGAACCGCCGGGGACCGGGGAGCTGTTTTTT	CASGEPPGTGELFF
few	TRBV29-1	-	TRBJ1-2	TGCAGCGTTGAGTTGGGCCAGAGCTATGGCTACACCTTC	CSVELGQSYGYTF
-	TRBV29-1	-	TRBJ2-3	TGCAGCCATGTATCGGGTTACACAGATACGCAGTATTTT	CSHVSGYTDTQYF
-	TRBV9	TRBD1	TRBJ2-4	TGTGCCAGCAGCGTAGCTAAGACAGGGGGCAGGGAAAACATTCAGTACTTC	CASSVAKTGGRENIQYF
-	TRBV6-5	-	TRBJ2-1	TGTGCCTCCGCCGGGGGTGGTCGCGTCAATGAGCAGTTCTTC	CASAGGGRVNEQFF
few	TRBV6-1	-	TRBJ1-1	TGTGCCAGCAGTCCTATTTTTGACAGAGAAGCTTTCTTT	CASSPIFDREAFF
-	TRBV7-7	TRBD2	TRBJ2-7	TGTGCTAGCAGCTTAGCGGGGGGGACAGGGCTGAACGAGCAGTACTTC	CASSLAGGTGLNEQYF
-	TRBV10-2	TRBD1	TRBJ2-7	TGCGCCAGCCCCGGGACAGGGTGCGACGAGCAGTACTTC	CASPGTGCDEQYF
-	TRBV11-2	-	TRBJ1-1	TGTGCCAGCAGCTTCTCAGGGGAGTCGAACACTGAAGCTTTCTTT	CASSFSGESNTEAFF
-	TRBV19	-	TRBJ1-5	TGTGCCAGTAGTATAGATCCGGGACAGCCCCAGCATTTT	CASSIDPGQPQHF
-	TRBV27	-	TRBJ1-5	TGTGCCAGCAGTTCTCCAGGGCAGCCCCAGCATTTT	CASSSPGQPQHF
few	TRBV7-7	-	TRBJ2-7	TGTGCTAGCAGCTTACAAGAGAGGCGGGAGCAGTACTTC	CASSLQERREQYF
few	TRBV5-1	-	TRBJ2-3	TGCGCCAGCAGCTTGGCCGAAGGCGGCGGCACAGATACGCAGTATTTT	CASSLAEGGGTDTQYF
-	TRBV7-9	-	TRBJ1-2	TGTGCCAGCAGCTTAGTACTTGGGCTGGTTGCGGGCACCTTC	CASSLVLGLVAGTF
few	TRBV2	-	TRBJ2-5	TGTGCCAGCAACCGGGATTTCCAAGAGACCCAGTACTTC	CASNRDFQETQYF
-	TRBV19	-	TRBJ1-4	TGTGCCAGTAAAAGGGACACCTCGGTGGGAAAACTGTTTTTT	CASKRDTSVGKLFF
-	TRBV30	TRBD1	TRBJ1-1	TGTGCCTGGAAGAGGACAGGGCTCACTGAAGCTTTCTTT	CAWKRTGLTEAFF
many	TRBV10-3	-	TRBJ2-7	TGTGCCATCACCCCGGACAATTCCTACGAGCAGTACTTC	CAITPDNSYEQYF
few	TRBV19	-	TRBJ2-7	TGTGCCAGTAGTATTCGACCGGGCTCCTACGAGCAGTACTTC	CASSIRPGSYEQYF
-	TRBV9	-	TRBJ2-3	TGTGCCAGCAGCGCTTGGGACTTCACAGATACGCAGTATTTT	CASSAWDFTDTQYF
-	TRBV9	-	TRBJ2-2	TGTGCCAGCAACCCACAGGAGAACACCGGGGAGCTGTTTTTT	CASNPQENTGELFF